One sample yielded the 3 T cell receptor beta chains listed below, sequenced in a study of preoperative IRX-2 immunotherapy in early breast cancer. Documented treatment: preoperative locoregional IRX-2 cytokine immunotherapy. Profiling relied on immunoSEQ multiplex PCR, and the TCRdb table lists in-frame clones only, not all of them. The data contain 30,000 to 45,000 clones, 82% of them singletons. The input for sequencing was lymph node tissue, taken after IRX-2 immunotherapy. These receptors were obtained from a human donor with breast cancer.

The J gene is TRBJ1-6, the V gene TRBV11-3; 8 bases line up with TRBD1. The germline gives CDR1 SGHNT, CDR2 YENEEA. With 2 bases clipped from V and 10 bases from J, the junction kept 10 bases outside the gene matches. There are 16 residues in the CDR3. CDR3 coding DNA: TGTGCCAGCAGCTTAAGGGCCGACAGGGGTTGGTCACCCCTCCACTTT. It is translated as CASSLRADRGWSPLHF.

In its sample, this clone was seen a few times. The chain is built from TRBV6-8 and TRBJ2-7; D uncertain. Germline CDR1 is MNHGY and CDR2 is SAAAGT. V was trimmed by 5 bases and J by 5 bases, leaving 19 bases between them. The CDR3 is made up of 15 amino acids. The CDR3 loop reads CASSLPGGSYDEQYF. CDR3 DNA: TGTGCCAGCAGTCTCCCGGGCGGTTCCTATGACGAGCAGTACTTC.

This clone showed up just once. The J gene is TRBJ1-1, the V gene TRBV18, with 7 bases identical to TRBD1. The V gene end was trimmed by 3 bases and the J gene end by 0 bases; junction bases not matched to a gene: 4. Germline values: CDR1 KGHSH, CDR2 LQKENI. CDR3 size: 15 residues. CDR3 in DNA: TGTGCCAGCTCACCTCGGACAGGTTTGAACACTGAAGCTTTCTTT. Amino acid sequence: CASSPRTGLNTEAFF.